The rows below give T cell receptor beta chains drawn from one sample of a study of blood T cells in healthy people across ages. A single record per CDR3 protein comes from TCRdb applying MiXCR to the 5' RACE reads. The profile shows about 1.1 million distinct CDR3 sequences, roughly two fifths of them singletons. Sequencing used blood. These receptors all stem from a man younger than 35 in good health. Both conserved end residues are part of each CDR3.

V gene: TRBV7-9; J gene: TRBJ1-1; CDR3 length: 15; CDR3 protein: CASSLYRAGGTEAFF
V gene: TRBV12-3/TRBV12-4; J gene: TRBJ2-5; CDR3 length: 13; CDR3 protein: CASRRLAQETQYF
V gene: TRBV6-5; J gene: TRBJ2-5; CDR3 length: 12; CDR3 protein: CASSMGEGTQYF
V gene: TRBV7-9; J gene: TRBJ1-2; CDR3 length: 16; CDR3 protein: CASSLFDRDRGHGYTF
V gene: TRBV9; J gene: TRBJ2-5; CDR3 length: 13; CDR3 protein: CASSVGFQETQYF
V gene: TRBV7-6; J gene: TRBJ2-2; CDR3 length: 16; CDR3 protein: CASSSRQGVATGELFF
V gene: TRBV10-3; J gene: TRBJ2-4; CDR3 length: 21; CDR3 protein: CAISEPEFSRGPSFAKNIQYF
V gene: TRBV29-1; J gene: TRBJ2-7; CDR3 length: 15; CDR3 protein: CSVEALGCYPYEQYF
V gene: TRBV5-6; J gene: TRBJ2-3; CDR3 length: 16; CDR3 protein: CASSSINRDGTDTQYF
V gene: TRBV4-3; J gene: TRBJ1-1; CDR3 length: 14; CDR3 protein: CASSQDAQGTEAFF
V gene: TRBV20-1; J gene: TRBJ1-3; CDR3 length: 17; CDR3 protein: CSADDSHSRTSGSTIYF
V gene: TRBV6-1; J gene: TRBJ2-2; CDR3 length: 18; CDR3 protein: CASSPAQNRVEYTGELFF
V gene: TRBV25-1; J gene: TRBJ2-5; CDR3 length: 13; CDR3 protein: CASNDGPQETQYF
V gene: TRBV12-3/TRBV12-4; J gene: TRBJ2-6; CDR3 length: 14; CDR3 protein: CASSLSAGANVLTF
V gene: TRBV7-6; J gene: TRBJ1-1; CDR3 length: 16; CDR3 protein: CASSSKYTGTVTEAFF
V gene: TRBV3-1; J gene: TRBJ2-3; CDR3 length: 17; CDR3 protein: CASSQVTAGGSTDTQYF
V gene: TRBV29-1; J gene: TRBJ1-2; CDR3 length: 13; CDR3 protein: CSVATETNYGYTF
V gene: TRBV7-9; J gene: TRBJ2-7; CDR3 length: 12; CDR3 protein: CASSLEVYEQYF
V gene: TRBV27; J gene: TRBJ2-7; CDR3 length: 14; CDR3 protein: CAGSFGTPPYEQYF
V gene: TRBV20-1; J gene: TRBJ1-1; CDR3 length: 14; CDR3 protein: CSASSGGMNTEAFF
V gene: TRBV7-2; J gene: TRBJ1-1; CDR3 length: 16; CDR3 protein: CASSLVRPGKGTEAFF
V gene: TRBV27; J gene: TRBJ2-7; CDR3 length: 14; CDR3 protein: CASSLNGAGNEQYF
V gene: TRBV5-1; J gene: TRBJ1-1; CDR3 length: 14; CDR3 protein: CASSLSQINTEAFF
V gene: TRBV6-6; J gene: TRBJ1-4; CDR3 length: 14; CDR3 protein: CASRVQFPNEKLFF
V gene: TRBV20-1; J gene: TRBJ1-1; CDR3 length: 13; CDR3 protein: CSCGGRVNTEAFF
V gene: TRBV4-3; J gene: TRBJ1-2; CDR3 length: 14; CDR3 protein: CASSQEEGFYGYTF
V gene: TRBV27; J gene: TRBJ2-7; CDR3 length: 14; CDR3 protein: CASSDGTSFYEQYF
V gene: TRBV29-1; J gene: TRBJ1-4; CDR3 length: 13; CDR3 protein: CSAWTGRNEKLFF
V gene: TRBV7-9; J gene: TRBJ1-1; CDR3 length: 16; CDR3 protein: CASNANAGTQDTEAFF
V gene: TRBV27; J gene: TRBJ2-3; CDR3 length: 13; CDR3 protein: CASSDYVTDTQYF
V gene: TRBV6-1; J gene: TRBJ1-1; CDR3 length: 16; CDR3 protein: CASSAPDGDMNTEAFF
V gene: TRBV2; J gene: TRBJ1-5; CDR3 length: 15; CDR3 protein: CASRPWGDSNQPQHF
V gene: TRBV2; J gene: TRBJ1-4; CDR3 length: 13; CDR3 protein: CASRVFPGEKLFF
V gene: TRBV10-3; J gene: TRBJ2-2; CDR3 length: 13; CDR3 protein: CAISSSNTGELFF
V gene: TRBV25-1; J gene: TRBJ1-2; CDR3 length: 13; CDR3 protein: CASKPGPDYGYTF
V gene: TRBV25-1; J gene: TRBJ2-2; CDR3 length: 14; CDR3 protein: CASSEMPNTGELFF
V gene: TRBV9; J gene: TRBJ1-2; CDR3 length: 13; CDR3 protein: CASSVTGGGGYTF
V gene: TRBV7-2; J gene: TRBJ2-2; CDR3 length: 15; CDR3 protein: CASSKKGWETGELFF
V gene: TRBV29-1; J gene: TRBJ1-6; CDR3 length: 14; CDR3 protein: CSVGQGGNNSPLHF
V gene: TRBV6-2/TRBV6-3; J gene: TRBJ2-5; CDR3 length: 17; CDR3 protein: CASSYKSRDLPRSTQYF
V gene: TRBV20-1; J gene: TRBJ1-1; CDR3 length: 15; CDR3 protein: CSARSPRTGNTEAFF
V gene: TRBV9; J gene: TRBJ2-3; CDR3 length: 15; CDR3 protein: CASSLSPVSTDTQYF
V gene: TRBV6-2/TRBV6-3; J gene: TRBJ2-1; CDR3 length: 15; CDR3 protein: CASNPARIYYNEQFF
V gene: TRBV12-3/TRBV12-4; J gene: TRBJ1-1; CDR3 length: 12; CDR3 protein: CVSKKGTSEAFF
V gene: TRBV12-3/TRBV12-4; J gene: TRBJ1-2; CDR3 length: 14; CDR3 protein: CASSPHDRSNGYTF
V gene: TRBV7-9; J gene: TRBJ1-5; CDR3 length: 13; CDR3 protein: CASSLGSNQSRHF
V gene: TRBV21-1; J gene: TRBJ2-7; CDR3 length: 16; CDR3 protein: CASSTQAGAWYNEQYF
V gene: TRBV30; J gene: TRBJ2-1; CDR3 length: 14; CDR3 protein: CAWSKAGGRNEQFF
V gene: TRBV12-3/TRBV12-4; J gene: TRBJ2-5; CDR3 length: 15; CDR3 protein: CASSSTLGNQETQYF
V gene: TRBV3-1; J gene: TRBJ2-1; CDR3 length: 19; CDR3 protein: CASSQDLSSGGGTYNEQFF
V gene: TRBV14; J gene: TRBJ1-2; CDR3 length: 15; CDR3 protein: CASRRNSGTDYGYTF
V gene: TRBV3-1; J gene: TRBJ2-2; CDR3 length: 16; CDR3 protein: CASSQDLAGHTGELFF
V gene: TRBV20-1; J gene: TRBJ2-3; CDR3 length: 18; CDR3 protein: CSALPGLAGGWSTDTQYF
V gene: TRBV29-1; J gene: TRBJ2-5; CDR3 length: 12; CDR3 protein: CSVEYGEETQYF
V gene: TRBV2; J gene: TRBJ1-2; CDR3 length: 14; CDR3 protein: CVSDRDRGYYGYTF
V gene: TRBV20-1; J gene: TRBJ1-4; CDR3 length: 15; CDR3 protein: CSARDDGTVIEKLFF
V gene: TRBV19; J gene: TRBJ1-4; CDR3 length: 14; CDR3 protein: CASSTGQGSEKLFF
V gene: TRBV29-1; J gene: TRBJ1-6; CDR3 length: 14; CDR3 protein: CSVLESGYNSPLHF
V gene: TRBV5-5; J gene: TRBJ1-6; CDR3 length: 15; CDR3 protein: CASSATEARDSPLHF